Given below is one T cell receptor (beta chain) in context. The germline V gene encodes CDR1 SQVTM and CDR2 ANQGSEA. J was trimmed by 6 bases and V by 0 bases; bases with no gene match: 19. This CDR3 comprises 19 residues. The data are from a study of technical replicates of blood from four donors. Produced via immunoSEQ multiplex PCR; TCRdb's table is partial and in-frame only. The table has tens of thousands of clones, about 92% seen once; the top ten hold 0.35% to 0.45%. This TCR derives from a human donor in good health. The sample was T cells isolated from PBMCs. The gene calls are TRBV29-1 and TRBJ2-1; TRBD2 aligns across 8 bases. The CDR3 region is CSVEDLWAGGGLAPNEQFF. DNA of the CDR3: TGCAGCGTTGAAGATCTTTGGGCGGGAGGAGGGTTAGCCCCCAATGAGCAGTTCTTC.